This TCR beta chain was recorded in a study of CXCR3-negative and CXCR3-positive naive CD8 T cells. About the research overall: Libraries each contributed about 1.5 +/- 0.3 million TRB reads, for about 135 million in total. Study outcomes and limitations: After cryopreservation, expression of CXCR3 was partially reduced, and most assays were run with fresh PBMCs. No difference in surface CD5 was seen between naive subsets, and TCR strength was inferred from TRB CDR3 properties.

Germline V gene sequence: CDR1 SEHNR, CDR2 FQNEAQ (reference sequence). The CDR3 consists of 16 residues. The libraries of TRB cDNA were constructed through 5' RACE using UMI labels. No DNA is given; TCRdb re-called the 5' RACE reads and lists each CDR3 protein once. This table holds more than 35,000 distinct CDR3 sequences. Comments on this clonotype: Antigen: not known.

The specimen was memory CD8+ T cells from blood. This sequence originates from a human donor in good health. Some clones in this sample may be carry-over from other donors' samples. The chain combines TRBV7-9 with TRBJ2-7; without DNA, the TCRdb call of TRBD1 cannot be checked. The CDR3 sequence: CASSLALGTGPYEQYF.